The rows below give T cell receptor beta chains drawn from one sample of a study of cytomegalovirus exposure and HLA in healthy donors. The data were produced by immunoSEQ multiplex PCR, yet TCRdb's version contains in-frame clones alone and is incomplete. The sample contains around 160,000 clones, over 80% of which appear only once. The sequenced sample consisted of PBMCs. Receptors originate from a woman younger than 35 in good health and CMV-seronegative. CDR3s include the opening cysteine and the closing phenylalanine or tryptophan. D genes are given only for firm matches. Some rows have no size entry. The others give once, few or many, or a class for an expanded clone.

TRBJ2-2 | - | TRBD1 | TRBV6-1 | CASSGGFRTGYQTGELFF | TGTGCCAGCAGTGGGGGTTTTCGGACAGGGTATCAGACCGGGGAGCTGTTTTTT
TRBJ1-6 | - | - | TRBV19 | CASSFRQYSPLHF | TGTGCCAGTAGTTTCCGACAGTATTCACCCCTCCACTTT
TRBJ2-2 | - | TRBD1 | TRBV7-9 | CASSRNTGTGGHTGELFF | TGTGCCAGCAGCAGAAATACCGGGACAGGGGGCCATACCGGGGAGCTGTTTTTT
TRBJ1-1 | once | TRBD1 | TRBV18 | CASSSTGGANTEAFF | TGTGCCAGCTCTTCGACAGGGGGCGCGAACACTGAAGCTTTCTTT
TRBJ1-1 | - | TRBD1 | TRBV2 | CASRSTGGAGAFF | TGTGCCAGCAGGTCGACAGGGGGCGCGGGGGCTTTCTTT
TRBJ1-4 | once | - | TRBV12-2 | CASRPLPSRPPTGFWEKLFF | TGTGCAAGTCGCCCACTCCCGAGTCGGCCTCCTACAGGGTTTTGGGAAAAACTGTTTTTT
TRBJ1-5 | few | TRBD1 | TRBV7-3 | CASSLGQGNQPQHF | TGTGCCAGCAGCTTAGGACAGGGCAATCAGCCCCAGCATTTT
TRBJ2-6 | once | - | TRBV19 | CASSMVWAMEGANVLTF | TGTGCCAGTAGTATGGTCTGGGCAATGGAAGGGGCCAACGTCCTGACTTTC
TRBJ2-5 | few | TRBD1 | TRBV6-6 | CASGQTGSRETQYF | TGTGCCAGCGGACAGACAGGGTCTCGGGAGACCCAGTACTTC
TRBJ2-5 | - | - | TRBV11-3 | CASSFLGPQETQYF | TGTGCCAGCAGCTTCCTGGGGCCCCAAGAGACCCAGTACTTC
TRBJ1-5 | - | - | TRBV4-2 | CASSQDNSNQPQHF | TGTGCCAGCAGCCAAGATAATAGCAATCAGCCCCAGCATTTT
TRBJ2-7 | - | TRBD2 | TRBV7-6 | CASSPTIGTSVYEQYF | TGTGCCAGCAGCCCGACAATCGGGACTAGCGTCTACGAGCAGTACTTC
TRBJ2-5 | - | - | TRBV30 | CAWSAPGLARETQYF | TGTGCCTGGAGCGCCCCCGGGCTAGCTCGAGAGACCCAGTACTTC
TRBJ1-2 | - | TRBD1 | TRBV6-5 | CASSYSRAGGFGYTF | TGTGCCAGCAGTTACTCGAGGGCAGGGGGTTTTGGCTACACCTTC
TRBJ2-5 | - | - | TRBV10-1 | CASSEAQRETQYF | TGCGCCAGCAGTGAGGCGCAGCGAGAGACCCAGTACTTC
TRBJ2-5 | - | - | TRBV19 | CASSKSQGLRETQYF | TGTGCCAGTAGTAAGTCCCAGGGTTTAAGGGAGACCCAGTACTTC
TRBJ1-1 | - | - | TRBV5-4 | CASSLAGGIEAFF | TGTGCCAGCAGCTTGGCGGGAGGGATTGAAGCTTTCTTT
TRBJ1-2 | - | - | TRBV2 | CASSQGKGGYGYTF | TGTGCCAGCAGCCAGGGGAAAGGCGGGTATGGCTACACCTTC
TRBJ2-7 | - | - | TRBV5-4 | CASSSLGIGGYEQYF | TGTGCCAGCAGCTCACTTGGAATTGGAGGCTACGAGCAGTACTTC
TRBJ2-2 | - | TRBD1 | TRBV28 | CASSPPGQGDFTGELFF | TGTGCCAGCAGTCCTCCGGGACAGGGCGATTTCACCGGGGAGCTGTTTTTT
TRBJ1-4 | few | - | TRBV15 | CATSRVPPGKVDEKLFF | TGTGCCACCAGCAGAGTTCCCCCGGGGAAGGTAGATGAAAAACTGTTTTTT
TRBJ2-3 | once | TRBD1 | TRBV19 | CASSWTGTGRTDTQYF | TGTGCCAGTAGCTGGACCGGGACAGGGCGCACAGATACGCAGTATTTT
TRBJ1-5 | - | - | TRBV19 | CASSMSGTPWGQPQHF | TGTGCCAGTAGTATGTCAGGGACACCATGGGGGCAGCCCCAGCATTTT
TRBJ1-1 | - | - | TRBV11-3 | CASRPPGAQTEAFF | TGTGCCAGCAGACCTCCAGGGGCGCAGACTGAAGCTTTCTTT
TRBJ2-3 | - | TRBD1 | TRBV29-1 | CSGAGGQGTDTQYF | TGCAGCGGAGCGGGCGGACAGGGGACAGATACGCAGTATTTT
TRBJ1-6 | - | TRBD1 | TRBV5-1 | CASRKGTGENNSPLHF | TGCGCCAGCAGAAAGGGAACAGGGGAGAATAATTCACCCCTCCACTTT
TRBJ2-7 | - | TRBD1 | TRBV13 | CASTPGQGAYEQYF | TGTGCCAGCACCCCTGGACAGGGGGCCTACGAGCAGTACTTC
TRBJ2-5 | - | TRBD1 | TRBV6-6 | CASSRQGALGETQYF | TGTGCCAGCAGTCGACAGGGGGCTTTAGGGGAGACCCAGTACTTC
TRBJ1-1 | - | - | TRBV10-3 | CAISEGLEPTEAFF | TGTGCCATCAGTGAGGGGTTGGAGCCTACTGAAGCTTTCTTT
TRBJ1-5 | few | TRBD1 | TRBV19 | CASSIQRGQGRENQPQHF | TGTGCCAGTAGTATTCAGCGGGGACAGGGTCGAGAGAATCAGCCCCAGCATTTT
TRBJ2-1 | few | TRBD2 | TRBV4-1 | CASSHGLVSYNEQFF | TGCGCCAGCAGCCACGGACTAGTGTCTTACAATGAGCAGTTCTTC
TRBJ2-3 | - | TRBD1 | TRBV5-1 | CASSPGQVGDTQYF | TGCGCCAGCAGCCCCGGACAGGTAGGAGATACGCAGTATTTT
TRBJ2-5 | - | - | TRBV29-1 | CSVVMPPGGTQYF | TGCAGCGTTGTAATGCCCCCCGGGGGGACCCAGTACTTC
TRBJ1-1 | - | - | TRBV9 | CASSEIGSSEAFF | TGTGCCAGCAGCGAGATAGGGAGCTCTGAAGCTTTCTTT
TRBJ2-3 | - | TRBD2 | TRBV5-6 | CASSSGLDTDTQYF | TGTGCCAGCAGCTCAGGACTAGACACAGATACGCAGTATTTT
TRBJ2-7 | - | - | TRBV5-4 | CASSFTGGYEQYF | TGTGCCAGCAGCTTCACAGGCGGCTACGAGCAGTACTTC
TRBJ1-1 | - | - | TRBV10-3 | CAISDPGEGMNTEAFF | TGTGCCATCAGTGATCCAGGGGAGGGGATGAACACTGAAGCTTTCTTT
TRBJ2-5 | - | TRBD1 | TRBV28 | CASGTGGKMKQYF | TGTGCCAGCGGAACAGGGGGCAAAATGAAGCAGTACTTC
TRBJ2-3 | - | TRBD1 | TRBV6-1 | CASSGTEGQSVTDTQYF | TGTGCCAGCAGTGGAACCGAGGGACAGTCGGTTACAGATACGCAGTATTTT
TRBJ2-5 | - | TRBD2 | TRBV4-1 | CASSQGTGREAQYF | TGCGCCAGCAGCCAAGGAACGGGGAGGGAGGCCCAGTACTTC
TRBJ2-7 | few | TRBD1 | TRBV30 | CAWSVRGQWTRQYF | TGTGCCTGGAGTGTACGGGGACAGTGGACGAGGCAGTACTTC
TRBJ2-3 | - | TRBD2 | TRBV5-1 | CASSHPASGALKGDTQYF | TGCGCCAGCAGCCACCCGGCTAGCGGGGCCCTAAAGGGAGATACGCAGTATTTT
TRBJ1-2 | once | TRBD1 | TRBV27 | CASSYDRGNGYTF | TGTGCCAGCAGTTACGACAGGGGAAATGGCTACACCTTC
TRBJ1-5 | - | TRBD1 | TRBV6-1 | CASSEQVGTGLLDNQPQHF | TGTGCCAGCAGTGAACAGGTCGGGACAGGCCTCCTCGATAATCAGCCCCAGCATTTT
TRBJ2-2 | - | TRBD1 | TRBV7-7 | CASSPDRGRTGELFF | TGTGCCAGCAGCCCAGACAGGGGACGCACCGGGGAGCTGTTTTTT
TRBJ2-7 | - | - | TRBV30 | CAWSLGGHSYEQYF | TGTGCCTGGAGTCTTGGGGGCCACTCCTACGAGCAGTACTTC
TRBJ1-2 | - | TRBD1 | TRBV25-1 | CASSEGGDRDDYGYTF | TGTGCCAGCAGTGAAGGGGGGGACAGGGATGACTATGGCTACACCTTC
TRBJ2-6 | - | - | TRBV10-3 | CAIKPGGSGANVLTF | TGTGCCATCAAACCAGGAGGCTCTGGGGCCAACGTCCTGACTTTC